This TCR beta chain was documented in a study of shared clonotypes between healthy human individuals. With respect to this clone: Its antigen is currently unknown.

Study-level points and caveats: The low donor count limited represented genetic and exposure-history diversity. Shared clonotypes across all four donors exceeded non-shared ones in generation probability.

CDR1 is SGHTA, CDR2 FQGNSA, per germline. This CDR3 has 15 residues. Trimming pared 1 base from V and 6 bases from J, leaving 12 bases between. Running of the assay took place at deep level. The table came from immunoSEQ multiplex PCR; TCRdb's copy has only in-frame clones and leaves some out. Of some 2,500,000 clones listed, approximately 93% are singletons. The clonotype originates from a man between 18 and 29 years old in good health. Some clones in this sample may be carry-over from other donors' samples. Specimen: naive CD4+ T cells from PBMCs. Specified subset: CD45RA+ positively selected. The genes are TRBV7-2 and TRBJ1-4; weak D call: TRBD1 (6 bases). The CDR3 protein is CASSLVLQGYEKLFF. In DNA form, the CDR3 reads TGTGCCAGCAGCTTAGTTTTACAGGGTTATGAAAAACTGTTTTTT.